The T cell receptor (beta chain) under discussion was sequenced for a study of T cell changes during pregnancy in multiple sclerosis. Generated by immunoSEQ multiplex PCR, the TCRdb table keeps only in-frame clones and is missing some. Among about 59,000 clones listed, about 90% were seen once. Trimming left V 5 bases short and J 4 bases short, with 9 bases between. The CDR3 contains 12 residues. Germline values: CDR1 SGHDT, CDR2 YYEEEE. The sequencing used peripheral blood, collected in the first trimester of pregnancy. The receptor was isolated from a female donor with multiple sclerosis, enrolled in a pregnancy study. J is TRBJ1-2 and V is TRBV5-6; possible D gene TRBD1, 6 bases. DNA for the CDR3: TGTGCCAGCAGACAGGGATTCTATGGCTACACCTTC. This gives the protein CASRQGFYGYTF.